Each of the 3 T cell receptor beta chains below was sequenced from the same sample in a study of human T cells and chemical hapten exposure. As for time point: patch test 1, 2 weeks after DPC sensitization. Treatment meaning: therapeutic diphenylcyclopropenone sensitization with weekly scalp DPC. TCRdb used MiXCR to reprocess the RACE reads, holding one entry per CDR3 protein. The data show around 69,000 distinct CDR3 sequences, around 10% seen once. The sequenced sample was whole blood, obtained in connection with sensitization to the hapten diphenylcyclopropenone (DPC). The source is a woman between 40 and 55 years old with alopecia areata. Some clones in this sample may be carry-over from other donors' samples.

This clonotype has a count of ten or more. This chain links TRBV28 with TRBJ2-6; D unresolved. The germline gives CDR1 MDHEN, CDR2 SYDVKM. The V gene lost 5 bases and the J gene lost 0 bases, with 5 bases spanning the gap. CDR3 length equals 14 residues. CDR3 protein: CASSRYSGANVLTF. The CDR3 region has the DNA TGTGCCAGCAGTCGTTACTCTGGGGCCAACGTCCTGACTTTC.

In its sample, this clonotype was seen many times. The V and J genes are TRBV18 and TRBJ1-1, with no clear D. Germline values: CDR1 KGHSH, CDR2 LQKENI. Trimming removed 1 base from V and 3 bases from J, with 6 bases in between. This CDR3 is built from 13 residues. CDR3 nucleotides: TGTGCCAGCTCACCACACCCAGACACTGAAGCTTTCTTT. Translation: CASSPHPDTEAFF.

Ten or more counts support this clonotype. The chain couples TRBV7-2 to TRBJ2-1; 7 bases line up with TRBD1. This CDR3 spans 14 amino acids. Trimming removed 4 bases from V and 8 bases from J; junction bases left unmatched: 8. CDR1 and CDR2 (germline): SGHTA, FQGNSA. CDR3 DNA sequence: TGTGCCAGCAGCTCGATGACAGGGATCGATGAGCAGTTCTTC. Its protein is CASSSMTGIDEQFF.